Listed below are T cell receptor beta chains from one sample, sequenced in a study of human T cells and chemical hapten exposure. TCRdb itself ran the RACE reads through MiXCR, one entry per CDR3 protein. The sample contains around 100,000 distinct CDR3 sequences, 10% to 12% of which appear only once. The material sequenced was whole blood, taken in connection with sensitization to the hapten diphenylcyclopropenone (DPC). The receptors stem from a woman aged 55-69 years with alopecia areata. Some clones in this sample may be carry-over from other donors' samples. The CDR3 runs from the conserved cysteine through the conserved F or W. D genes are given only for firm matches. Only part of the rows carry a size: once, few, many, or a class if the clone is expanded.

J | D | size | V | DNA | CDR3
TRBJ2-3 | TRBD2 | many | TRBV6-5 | TGTGCCAGCAACAGCGGGGGGCGGGATACGCAGTATTTT | CASNSGGRDTQYF
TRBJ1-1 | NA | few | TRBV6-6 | TGTGCCAGCAGTTTCCCAGGGGTCGGGGGCACTGAAGCTTTCTTT | CASSFPGVGGTEAFF
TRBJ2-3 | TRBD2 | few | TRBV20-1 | TGCAGTGCTAGTACCACTAGCGGGGGAGCAGATACGCAGTATTTT | CSASTTSGGADTQYF
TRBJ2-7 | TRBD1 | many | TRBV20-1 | TGCAGTGCTTGGCCGGGACAGGGCACCTACGAGCAGTACTTC | CSAWPGQGTYEQYF
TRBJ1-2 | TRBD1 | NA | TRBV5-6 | TGTGCCAGCAGCTCCGGACAGGGGGCGCGATATGGCTACACCTTC | CASSSGQGARYGYTF
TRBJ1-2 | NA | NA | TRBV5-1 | TGCGCCAGCAGCTTCGAGCGGAATTTGAACTATGGCTACACCTTC | CASSFERNLNYGYTF
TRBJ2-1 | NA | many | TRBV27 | TGTGCCAGCAGTTTTTCAGGGGTTAGGCAGTTCTTC | CASSFSGVRQFF
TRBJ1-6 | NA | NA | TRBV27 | TGTGCCAGCAGTTTACGCTCCTATAATTCACCCCTCCACTTT | CASSLRSYNSPLHF
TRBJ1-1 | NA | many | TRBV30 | TGTGCCTGGAGGACCACGGCCATGAACACTGAAGCTTTCTTT | CAWRTTAMNTEAFF
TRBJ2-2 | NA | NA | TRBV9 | TGTGCCAGCAGCGTAGTGGAGCAGCGGTACACCGGGGAGCTGTTTTTT | CASSVVEQRYTGELFF
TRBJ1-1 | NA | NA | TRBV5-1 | TGCGCCAGCAGCTTGCACGGGAGTAGCACTGAAGCTTTCTTT | CASSLHGSSTEAFF
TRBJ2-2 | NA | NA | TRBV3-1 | TGTGCCAGCAGCCAAGAATGGCCGGCTGTCGGGGAGCTGTTTTTT | CASSQEWPAVGELFF
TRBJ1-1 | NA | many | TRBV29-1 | TGCAGCGTCTCCGGACAGTTGAACACTGAAGCTTTCTTT | CSVSGQLNTEAFF
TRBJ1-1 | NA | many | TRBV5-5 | TGTGCCAGCAGTGCTGGGGGCCAGAACACTGAAGCTTTCTTT | CASSAGGQNTEAFF
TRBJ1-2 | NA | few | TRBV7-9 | TGTGCCAGCAGCCAACAGGAAAGTTCTGGCTACACCTTC | CASSQQESSGYTF
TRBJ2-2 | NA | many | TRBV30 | TGTGCCTGGAGTTGGGGCCCCGGCGGGGAGCTGTTTTTT | CAWSWGPGGELFF
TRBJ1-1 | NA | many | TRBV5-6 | TGTGCCAGCAGCTGGGACCCGAAGGACACTGAAGCTTTCTTT | CASSWDPKDTEAFF
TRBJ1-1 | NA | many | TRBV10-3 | TGTGCCATCAGCCTCACAGTGAACACTGAAGCTTTCTTT | CAISLTVNTEAFF
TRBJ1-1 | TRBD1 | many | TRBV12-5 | TGTGCTAGTGGTTTGGAACAGGGGGTTGAAGCTTTCTTT | CASGLEQGVEAFF
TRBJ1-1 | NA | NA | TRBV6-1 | TGTGCCAGCAAAACGGCCTCCACCCCTGAAGCTTTCTTT | CASKTASTPEAFF
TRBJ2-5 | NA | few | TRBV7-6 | TGTGCCAGCACCATATCAGAGACCCAGTACTTC | CASTISETQYF
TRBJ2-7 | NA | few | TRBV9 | TGTGCCAGCAGCCCTAGGATAAACAGGGACGAGCAGTACTTC | CASSPRINRDEQYF
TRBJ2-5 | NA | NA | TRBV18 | TGTGCCAGCTCCCAAGCGGACCAAGAGACCCAGTACTTC | CASSQADQETQYF
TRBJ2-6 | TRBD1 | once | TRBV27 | TGTGCCAGCAGTTCCCTACACGCAGACAGGGATTCTGGGGCCAACGCCCTGACTTTC | CASSSLHADRDSGANALTF
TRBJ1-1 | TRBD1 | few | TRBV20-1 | TGCAGTGCTAGGAGGAGGGGGCTGATGGGCACTGAAGCTTTCTTT | CSARRRGLMGTEAFF
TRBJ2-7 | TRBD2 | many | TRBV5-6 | TGTGCCAGCAGCTTGTTCGCTACGGGGGGCTCCTACGAGCAGTACTTC | CASSLFATGGSYEQYF
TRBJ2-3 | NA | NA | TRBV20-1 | TGCAGTGCTAGCGGTGAGCCTACCAAAAGGGATACGCAGTATTTT | CSASGEPTKRDTQYF
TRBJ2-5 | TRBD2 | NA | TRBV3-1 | TGTGCCAGCAGCCTCACTAGCGGGGGGGCCCAAGAGACCCAGTACTTC | CASSLTSGGAQETQYF
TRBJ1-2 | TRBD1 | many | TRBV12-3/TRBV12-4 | TGTGCCAGCAGTGCCACCGACAGGGCCTATGGCTACACCTTC | CASSATDRAYGYTF
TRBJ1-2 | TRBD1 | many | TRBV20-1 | TGCAGTGCTAGACCTTCCACCGGGACAGGGGATGGCTACACCTTC | CSARPSTGTGDGYTF
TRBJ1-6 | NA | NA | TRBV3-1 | TGTGCCAGCAGCCAGTTCCTCCAGGAGAATTCACCCCTCCACTTT | CASSQFLQENSPLHF
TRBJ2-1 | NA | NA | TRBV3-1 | TGTGCCAGCAGCCCATTGTCATCCTACAATGAGCAGTTCTTC | CASSPLSSYNEQFF
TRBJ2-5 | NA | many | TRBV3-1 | TGTGCCAGCAGCCAGGCTCCAGCAAACCAAGAGACCCAGTACTTC | CASSQAPANQETQYF
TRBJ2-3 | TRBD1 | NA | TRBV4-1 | TGCGCCAGCAGCCAAGTTAGGGGGCGAGCAGATACGCAGTATTTT | CASSQVRGRADTQYF
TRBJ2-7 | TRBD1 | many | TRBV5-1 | TGCGCCAGCAGGTGGGACAGAGCCCTCTCCTACGAGCAGTACTTC | CASRWDRALSYEQYF
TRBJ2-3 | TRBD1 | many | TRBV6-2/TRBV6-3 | TGTGCCAGCAGTTACTTCCGGGACAGGACCGCAGATACGCAGTATTTT | CASSYFRDRTADTQYF
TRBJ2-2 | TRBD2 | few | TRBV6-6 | TGTGCCAGCAGGGGGACTAGCGGGAGTACCGGGGAGCTGTTTTTT | CASRGTSGSTGELFF
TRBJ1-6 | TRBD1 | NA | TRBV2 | TGTGCCAGCAGGGGACAGGGCGGGAATTCACCCCTCCACTTT | CASRGQGGNSPLHF
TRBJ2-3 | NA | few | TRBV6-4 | TGTGCCAGCAGTTCGGACGCGGCAGATACGCAGTATTTT | CASSSDAADTQYF
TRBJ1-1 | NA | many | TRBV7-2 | TGTGCCAGTCTCCGTCTTCTCCCTGAAGCTTTCTTT | CASLRLLPEAFF
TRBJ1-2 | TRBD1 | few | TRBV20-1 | TGCAGTGCTAGAGATCGGGGGACAGGGCCCAATGGCTACACCTTC | CSARDRGTGPNGYTF
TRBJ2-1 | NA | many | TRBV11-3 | TGTGCCAGCAGCTTAACGGGTTCGGGAGCTTACAATGAGCAGTTCTTC | CASSLTGSGAYNEQFF
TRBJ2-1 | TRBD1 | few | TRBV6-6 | TGTGCCAGCAGCAAGACAGGGGGCAATGAGCAGTTCTTC | CASSKTGGNEQFF